A selection of T cell receptor beta chains follows, all from one sample in a study of spatial heterogeneity in lung cancer. TCRdb fed the 5' RACE reads into MiXCR, producing one record per CDR3 protein. The sample carries tens of thousands of distinct CDR3 sequences, about 4.9% recorded once. The specimen comprised PBMCs, sampled at surgery. The receptor set was obtained from a male donor with early-stage non-small cell lung cancer. CDR3s include the opening cysteine and the closing phenylalanine or tryptophan. Fields, in order: V gene, J gene, clone size, D gene, CDR3 protein, CDR3 DNA. D genes are given only for firm matches. Where a row states a size, it is once, few, many or the class of an expanded clone; other rows omit it.

>TRBV5-4|TRBJ1-1|-|-
CASRTFGGFTEAFF
TGTGCCAGCAGGACTTTTGGAGGGTTCACTGAAGCTTTCTTT
>TRBV2|TRBJ2-5|many|-
CASRPGRRETQYF
TGTGCCAGCAGGCCAGGGAGGCGGGAGACCCAGTACTTC
>TRBV7-9|TRBJ2-2|many|TRBD1
CASSSSGTGVGELFF
TGTGCCAGCAGCTCCTCCGGGACAGGGGTCGGGGAGCTGTTTTTT
>TRBV29-1|TRBJ2-3|many|TRBD2
CSARTSRTDTQYF
TGCAGCGCCCGGACTAGCAGGACGGATACGCAGTATTTT
>TRBV3-2|TRBJ2-4|-|-
CASSQVEGGIAKNIQYF
TGTGCCAGCAGCCAAGTTGAGGGTGGGATAGCCAAAAACATTCAGTACTTC
>TRBV5-1|TRBJ2-1|many|TRBD2
CASSLNSGSPFNEQLF
TGCGCCAGCAGCTTGAATAGCGGGAGCCCATTCAATGAGCAGCTCTTC
>TRBV7-2|TRBJ1-5|many|TRBD1
CASGQGNQPQHF
TGTGCCAGCGGACAGGGCAATCAGCCCCAGCATTTT
>TRBV18|TRBJ2-3|many|-
CASSPTRDLRDTQYF
TGTGCCAGCTCTCCAACCCGGGACTTAAGGGATACGCAGTATTTT
>TRBV18|TRBJ1-5|many|-
CASSPSDQPQHF
TGTGCCAGCTCACCGTCAGATCAGCCCCAGCATTTT
>TRBV5-8|TRBJ2-2|few|TRBD1
CASSRDRASGELFF
TGTGCCAGCAGTCGGGACAGGGCATCCGGGGAGCTGTTTTTT
>TRBV28|TRBJ1-1|many|-
CASTGTFGTEAFF
TGTGCCAGCACCGGGACCTTTGGCACTGAAGCTTTCTTT
>TRBV29-1|TRBJ1-1|many|-
CSVVLGTPEAFF
TGCAGCGTTGTGTTAGGGACACCCGAAGCTTTCTTT
>TRBV2|TRBJ2-3|-|TRBD2
CASTGLAGGPTDTQYF
TGTGCCAGTACGGGACTAGCGGGGGGTCCCACAGATACGCAGTATTTT
>TRBV7-2|TRBJ2-6|many|-
CASTGSGANVLTF
TGTGCCAGCACGGGCTCTGGGGCCAACGTCCTGACTTTC
>TRBV4-1|TRBJ1-4|many|-
CASSQRPARDNEKLFF
TGCGCCAGCAGCCAACGCCCGGCAAGGGATAATGAAAAACTGTTTTTT
>TRBV20-1|TRBJ2-1|many|TRBD2
CSARPPGGKLSYNEQFF
TGCAGTGCTAGACCCCCGGGAGGCAAATTATCCTACAATGAGCAGTTCTTC
>TRBV18|TRBJ2-6|-|-
CASSPLTGTPSGANVLTF
TGTGCCAGCTCACCGTTGACCGGGACACCTTCTGGGGCCAACGTCCTGACTTTC
>TRBV7-2|TRBJ2-7|many|TRBD1
CASSYKAPGQVSGPYEQYF
TGTGCCAGCAGCTACAAAGCGCCGGGACAGGTTTCTGGCCCCTACGAGCAGTACTTC
>TRBV5-1|TRBJ2-2|many|-
CASSLVQTRTGELFF
TGCGCCAGCAGCTTGGTGCAAACCCGCACCGGGGAGCTGTTTTTT
>TRBV5-8|TRBJ2-7|many|TRBD1
CASSLALQGAYEQYF
TGTGCCAGCAGCTTGGCATTACAGGGGGCCTACGAGCAGTACTTC
>TRBV7-9|TRBJ2-7|many|-
CASSPGQPSYEQYF
TGTGCCAGCAGCCCAGGACAGCCATCCTACGAGCAGTACTTC
>TRBV7-2|TRBJ2-2|medium-sized|-
CASTNTGELFF
TGTGCCAGCACCAACACCGGGGAGCTGTTTTTT
>TRBV20-1|TRBJ2-7|-|TRBD1
CSASRGQSSYEQYF
TGCAGTGCTAGTAGGGGACAGAGCTCCTACGAGCAGTACTTC
>TRBV3-1|TRBJ2-7|many|TRBD2
CASSPGWEGRYEQYF
TGTGCCAGCAGTCCCGGCTGGGAGGGCCGATACGAGCAGTACTTC
>TRBV27|TRBJ2-2|few|TRBD2
CASSPLTGLAVAGELFF
TGTGCCAGCAGTCCCTTGACGGGACTAGCGGTGGCCGGGGAGCTGTTTTTT
>TRBV27|TRBJ2-6|many|TRBD1
CASSRQGAGGANVLTF
TGTGCCAGCAGTCGGCAGGGGGCGGGTGGGGCCAACGTCCTGACTTTC
>TRBV11-2|TRBJ1-3|many|TRBD1
CASSPGGSIGNTIYF
TGTGCCAGCAGCCCAGGGGGATCGATTGGAAACACCATATATTTT
>TRBV7-3|TRBJ2-1|few|-
CASSLGLTTYNEQFF
TGTGCCAGCAGCTTGGGATTAACAACCTACAATGAGCAGTTCTTC
>TRBV20-1|TRBJ2-1|many|TRBD2
CSASSGTYNEQFF
TGCAGTGCTAGTAGCGGGACCTACAATGAGCAGTTCTTC
>TRBV27|TRBJ2-3|many|-
CASSLNGALIGTDTQYF
TGTGCCAGCAGTCTCAACGGCGCCCTGATAGGCACAGATACGCAGTATTTT
>TRBV28|TRBJ2-5|many|-
CASSSATASDETQYF
TGTGCCAGCAGCTCGGCGACAGCCTCAGACGAGACCCAGTACTTC
>TRBV5-1|TRBJ2-6|many|-
CASSLGGAGANVLTF
TGCGCCAGCAGCTTGGGGGGCGCTGGGGCCAACGTCCTGACTTTC
>TRBV28|TRBJ1-1|many|TRBD1
CASSPQGQGETEAFF
TGTGCCAGCAGTCCACAGGGACAGGGGGAAACTGAAGCTTTCTTT
>TRBV27|TRBJ1-2|many|-
CASSLSKVRGGYTF
TGTGCCAGCAGTTTATCGAAGGTACGCGGTGGCTACACCTTC